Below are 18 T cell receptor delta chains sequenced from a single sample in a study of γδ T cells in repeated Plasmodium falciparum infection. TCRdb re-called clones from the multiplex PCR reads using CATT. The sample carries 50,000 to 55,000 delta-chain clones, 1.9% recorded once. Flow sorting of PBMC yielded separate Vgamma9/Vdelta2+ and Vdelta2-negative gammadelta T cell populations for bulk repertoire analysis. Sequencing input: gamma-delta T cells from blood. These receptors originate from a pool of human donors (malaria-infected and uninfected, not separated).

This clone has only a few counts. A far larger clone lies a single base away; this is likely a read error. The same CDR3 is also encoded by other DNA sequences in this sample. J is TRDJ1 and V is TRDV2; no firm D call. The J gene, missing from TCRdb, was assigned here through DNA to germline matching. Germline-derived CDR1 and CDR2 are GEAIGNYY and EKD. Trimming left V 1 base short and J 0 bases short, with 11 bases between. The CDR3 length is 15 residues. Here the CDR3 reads CACDTVQRNTDKLIF. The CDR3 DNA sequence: TGTGCCTGTGACACAGTCCAGCGTAACACCGATAAACTCATCTTT.

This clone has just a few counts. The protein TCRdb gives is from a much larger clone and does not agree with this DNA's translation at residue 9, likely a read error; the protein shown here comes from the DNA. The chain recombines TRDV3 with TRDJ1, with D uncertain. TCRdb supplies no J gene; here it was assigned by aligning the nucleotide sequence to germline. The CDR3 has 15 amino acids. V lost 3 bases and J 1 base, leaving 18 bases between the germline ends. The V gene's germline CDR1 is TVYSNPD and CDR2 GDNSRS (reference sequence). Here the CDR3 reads CAFPYFAYSTDKLIF. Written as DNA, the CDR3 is TGTGCCTTCCCATACTTTGCTTATTCCACCGATAAACTCATCTTT.

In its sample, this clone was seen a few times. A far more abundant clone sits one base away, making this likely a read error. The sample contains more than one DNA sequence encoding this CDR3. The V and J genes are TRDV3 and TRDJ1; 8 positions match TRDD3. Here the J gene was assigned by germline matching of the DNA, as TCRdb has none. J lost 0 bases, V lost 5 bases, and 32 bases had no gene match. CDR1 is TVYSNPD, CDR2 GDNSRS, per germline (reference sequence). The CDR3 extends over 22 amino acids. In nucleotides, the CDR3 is TGTGCCAACCGCCCCCGCTCCTACGCCCGTACTGGGGGGTACCGGTACACCGATAAACTCATCTTT. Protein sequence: CANRPRSYARTGGYRYTDKLIF.

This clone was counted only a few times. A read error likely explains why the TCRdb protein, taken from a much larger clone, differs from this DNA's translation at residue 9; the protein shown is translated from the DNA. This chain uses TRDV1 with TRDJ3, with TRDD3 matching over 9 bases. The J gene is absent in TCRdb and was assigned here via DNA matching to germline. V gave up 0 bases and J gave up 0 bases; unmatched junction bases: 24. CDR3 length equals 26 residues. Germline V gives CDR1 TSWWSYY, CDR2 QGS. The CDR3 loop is CALGELNPLTLEVWGISSWDTRQMFF. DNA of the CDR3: TGTGCTCTTGGGGAACTCAACCCCCTTACGTTGGAAGTCTGGGGGATTAGCTCCTGGGACACCCGACAGATGTTTTTC.

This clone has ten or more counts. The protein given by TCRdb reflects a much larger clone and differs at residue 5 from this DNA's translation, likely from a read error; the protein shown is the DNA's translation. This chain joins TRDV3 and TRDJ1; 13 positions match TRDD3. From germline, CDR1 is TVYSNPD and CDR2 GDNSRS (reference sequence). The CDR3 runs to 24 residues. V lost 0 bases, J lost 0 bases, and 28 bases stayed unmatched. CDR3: CAFSHPSYLGDVLGDTLYTDKLIF. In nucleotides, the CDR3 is TGTGCCTTTAGCCACCCTTCCTACTTAGGGGATGTACTGGGGGATACGCTGTACACCGATAAACTCATCTTT.

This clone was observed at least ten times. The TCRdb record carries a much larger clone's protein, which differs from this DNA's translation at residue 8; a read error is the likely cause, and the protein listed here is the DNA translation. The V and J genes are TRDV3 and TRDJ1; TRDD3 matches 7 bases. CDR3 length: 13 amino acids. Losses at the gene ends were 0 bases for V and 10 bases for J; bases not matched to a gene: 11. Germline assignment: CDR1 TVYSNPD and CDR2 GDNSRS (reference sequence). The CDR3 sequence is CAFSRGDARRLIF. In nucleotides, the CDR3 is TGTGCCTTTAGTCGGGGGGATGCCCGCAGACTCATCTTT. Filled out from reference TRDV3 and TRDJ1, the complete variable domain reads CDKVTQSSPDQTVASGSEVVLLCTYDTVYSNPDLFWYRIRPDYSFQFVFYGDNSRSEGADFTQGRFSVKHILTQKAFHLVISPVRTEDSATYYCAFSRGDARRLIFGKGTRVTVEP.

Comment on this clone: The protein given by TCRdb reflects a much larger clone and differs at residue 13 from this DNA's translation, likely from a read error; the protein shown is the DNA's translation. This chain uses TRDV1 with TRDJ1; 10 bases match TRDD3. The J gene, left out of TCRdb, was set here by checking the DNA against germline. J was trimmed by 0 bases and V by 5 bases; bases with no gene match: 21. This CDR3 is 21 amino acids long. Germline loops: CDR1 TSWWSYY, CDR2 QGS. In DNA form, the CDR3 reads TGTGCTCTTGGGAAGGGGATTCTTTGGTGGGGGATACAAAAGTACACCGATAAACTCATCTTT. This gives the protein CALGKGILWWGIQKYTDKLIF.

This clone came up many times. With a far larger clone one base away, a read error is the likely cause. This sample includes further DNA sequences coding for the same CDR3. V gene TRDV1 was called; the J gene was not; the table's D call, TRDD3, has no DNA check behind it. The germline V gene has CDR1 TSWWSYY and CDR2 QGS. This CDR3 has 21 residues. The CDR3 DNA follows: TGTGCTCTTGGAGTTGCCAGAGGCTGGGGGATACGAATCCTATACACCGATAAGCTCATCTTT. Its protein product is CALGVARGWGIRILYTDKLIF.

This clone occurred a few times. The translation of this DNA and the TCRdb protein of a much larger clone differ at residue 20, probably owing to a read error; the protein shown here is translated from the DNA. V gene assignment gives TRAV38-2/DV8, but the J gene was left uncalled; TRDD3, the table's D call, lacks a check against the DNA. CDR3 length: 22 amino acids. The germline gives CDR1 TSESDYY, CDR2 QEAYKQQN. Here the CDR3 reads CAYRSGYVRGGGHLRYTDKPIF. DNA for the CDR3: TGTGCTTATAGAAGCGGTTACGTTCGGGGTGGGGGCCACCTACGGTACACCGATAAACCCATCTTT.

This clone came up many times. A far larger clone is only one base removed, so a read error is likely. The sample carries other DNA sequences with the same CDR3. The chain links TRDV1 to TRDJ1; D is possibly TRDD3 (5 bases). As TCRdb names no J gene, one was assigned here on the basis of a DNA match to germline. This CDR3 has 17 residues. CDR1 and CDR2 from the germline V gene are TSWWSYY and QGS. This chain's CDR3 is CALGEGYPMLYTDKLIF. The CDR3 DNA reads TGTGCCCTTGGGGAAGGCTATCCAATGCTCTACACCGATAAACTCATCTTT.

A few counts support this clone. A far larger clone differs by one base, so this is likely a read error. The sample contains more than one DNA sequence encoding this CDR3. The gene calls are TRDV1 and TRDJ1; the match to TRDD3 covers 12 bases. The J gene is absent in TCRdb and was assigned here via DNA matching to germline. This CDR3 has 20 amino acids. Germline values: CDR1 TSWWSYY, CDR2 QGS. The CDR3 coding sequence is TGTGCTCTCGGGGTCCTGGGCTACTGGGGGATACCCCGGTACACCGATAAACTCATCTTT. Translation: CALGVLGYWGIPRYTDKLIF.

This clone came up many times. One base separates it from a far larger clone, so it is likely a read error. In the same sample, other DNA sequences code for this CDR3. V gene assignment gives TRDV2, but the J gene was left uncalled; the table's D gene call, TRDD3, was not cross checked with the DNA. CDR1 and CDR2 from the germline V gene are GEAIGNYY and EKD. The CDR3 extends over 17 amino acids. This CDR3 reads CACDTVSSPGYTDKLIF. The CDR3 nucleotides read TGTGCCTGTGACACCGTGTCCTCTCCGGGGTACACCGATAAGCTCATCTTT.

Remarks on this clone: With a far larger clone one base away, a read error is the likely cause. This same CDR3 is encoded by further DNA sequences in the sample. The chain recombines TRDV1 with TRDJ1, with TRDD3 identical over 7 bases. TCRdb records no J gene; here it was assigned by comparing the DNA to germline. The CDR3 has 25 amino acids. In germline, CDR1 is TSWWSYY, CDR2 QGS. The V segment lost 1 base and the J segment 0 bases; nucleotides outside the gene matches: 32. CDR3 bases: TGTGCTCTTGGGGAACCCCTCCTCTTAGGGGGGATTCCCCCCCATCCTCTCCTGTACACCGATAAACTCATCTTT. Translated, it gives CALGEPLLLGGIPPHPLLYTDKLIF.

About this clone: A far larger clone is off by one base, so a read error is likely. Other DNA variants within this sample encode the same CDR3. CDR3 residues: CACDTSVLGDSKLPMYTDKLIF. Written as DNA, the CDR3 is TGTGCCTGTGACACCTCCGTACTGGGGGATTCGAAGCTACCCATGTACACCGATAAACTCATCTTT. V gene TRDV2 combines with J gene TRDJ1; 10 nucleotides align to TRDD3. TCRdb carries no J gene annotation; the J gene was assigned here by matching the DNA with germline. CDR3 length equals 22 residues. With 0 bases clipped from V and 0 bases from J, the junction kept 21 bases outside the gene matches. CDR1 and CDR2 (germline): GEAIGNYY, EKD.

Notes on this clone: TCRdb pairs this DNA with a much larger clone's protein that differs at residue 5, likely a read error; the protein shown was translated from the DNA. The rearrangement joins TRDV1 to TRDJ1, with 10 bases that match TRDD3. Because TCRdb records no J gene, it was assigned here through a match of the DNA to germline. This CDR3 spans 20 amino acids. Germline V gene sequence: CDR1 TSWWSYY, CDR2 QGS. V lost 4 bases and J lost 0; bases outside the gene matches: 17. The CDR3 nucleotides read TGTGCTCTTGGGGCCCCCTTAGGGGGATACGCACTGCGATACACCGATAAACTCATCTTT. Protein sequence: CALGAPLGGYALRYTDKLIF.

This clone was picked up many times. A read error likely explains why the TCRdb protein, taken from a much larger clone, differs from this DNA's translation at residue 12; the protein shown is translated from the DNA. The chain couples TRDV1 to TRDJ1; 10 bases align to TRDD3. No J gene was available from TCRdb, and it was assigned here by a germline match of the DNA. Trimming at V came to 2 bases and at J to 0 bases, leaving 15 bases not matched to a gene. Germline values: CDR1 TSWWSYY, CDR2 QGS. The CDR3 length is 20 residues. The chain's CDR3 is CALGEGLPYWGMPYTDKLIF. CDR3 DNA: TGTGCTCTTGGGGAAGGTCTACCGTACTGGGGGATGCCGTACACCGATAAACTCATCTTT.

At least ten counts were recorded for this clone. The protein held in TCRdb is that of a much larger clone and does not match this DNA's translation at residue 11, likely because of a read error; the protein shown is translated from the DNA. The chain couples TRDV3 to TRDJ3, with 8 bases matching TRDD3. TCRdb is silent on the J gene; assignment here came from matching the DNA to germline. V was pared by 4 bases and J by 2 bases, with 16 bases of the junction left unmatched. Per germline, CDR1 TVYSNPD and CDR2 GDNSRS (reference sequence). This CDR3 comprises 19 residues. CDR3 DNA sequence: TGTGCCTCACCCACATACAAGGGATACGCTCCCTGGGACACCCGACAGATGTTTTTC. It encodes CASPTYKGYAPWDTRQMFF.

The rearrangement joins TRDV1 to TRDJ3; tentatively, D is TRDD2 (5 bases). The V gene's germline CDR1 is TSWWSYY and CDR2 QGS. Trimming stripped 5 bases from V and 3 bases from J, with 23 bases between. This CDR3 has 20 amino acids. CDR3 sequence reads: CALGPSGGPTMNWDTRQMFF. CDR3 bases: TGTGCTCTTGGGCCCAGTGGTGGACCTACGATGAACTGGGACACCCGACAGATGTTTTTC.